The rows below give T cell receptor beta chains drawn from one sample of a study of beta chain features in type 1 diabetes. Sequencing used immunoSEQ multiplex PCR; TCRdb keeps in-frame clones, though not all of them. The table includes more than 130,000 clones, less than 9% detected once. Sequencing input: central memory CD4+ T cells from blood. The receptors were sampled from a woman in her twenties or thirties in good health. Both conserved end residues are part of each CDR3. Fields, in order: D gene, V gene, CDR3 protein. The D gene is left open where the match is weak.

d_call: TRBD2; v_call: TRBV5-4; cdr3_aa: CASSLEGGRGFRNEQFF
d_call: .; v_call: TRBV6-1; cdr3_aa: CASSEYRFGTEAFF
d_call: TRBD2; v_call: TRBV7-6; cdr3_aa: CASSLVGTGLARGGSYEQYF
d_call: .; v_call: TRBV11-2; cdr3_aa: CASSLDAQVYEQYF
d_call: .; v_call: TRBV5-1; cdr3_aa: CASSAGGPNTGELFF
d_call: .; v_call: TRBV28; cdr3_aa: CASSFGYRDQETQYF
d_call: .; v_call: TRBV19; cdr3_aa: CASSPQVRTNTGELFF
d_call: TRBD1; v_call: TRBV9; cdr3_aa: CASSLTGPNEKLFF
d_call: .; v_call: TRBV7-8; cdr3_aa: CASCKLSTDTQYF
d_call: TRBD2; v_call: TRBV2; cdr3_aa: CASSQTSGSRFF
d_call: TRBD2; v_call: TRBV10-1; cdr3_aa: CASSESMEREGPETQYF
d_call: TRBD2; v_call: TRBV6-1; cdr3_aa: CASSGARGGRGYNEQFF
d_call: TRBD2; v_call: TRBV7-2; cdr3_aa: CASSPGLAVLTGELFF
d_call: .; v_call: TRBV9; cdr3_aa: CASSAHDRQPQHF
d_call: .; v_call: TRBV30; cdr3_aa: CAWSVSTYYGYTF
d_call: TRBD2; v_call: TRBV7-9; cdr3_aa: CASSLVAGAGETQYF
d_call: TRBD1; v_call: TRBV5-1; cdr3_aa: CASSLAVQTGDREFF
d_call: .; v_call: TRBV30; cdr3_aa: CAWRGQSVGGEQYF
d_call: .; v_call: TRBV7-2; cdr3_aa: CASCVSSYQETQYF
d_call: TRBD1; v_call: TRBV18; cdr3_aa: CASSPTGLRETQYF
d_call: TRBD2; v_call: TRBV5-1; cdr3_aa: CASSPGLAGGETQYF
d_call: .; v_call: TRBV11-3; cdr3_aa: CASSYGHPGDTQYF
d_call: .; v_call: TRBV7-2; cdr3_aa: CASSAGQNQETQYF
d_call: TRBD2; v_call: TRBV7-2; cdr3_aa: CASSLGLAVETQYF
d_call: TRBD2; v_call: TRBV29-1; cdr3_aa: CSVAGASGTPNLNEQFF
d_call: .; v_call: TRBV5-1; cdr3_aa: CASRKGQDMLGNYGYTF
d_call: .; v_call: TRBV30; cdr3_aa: CAWSGVSTDTQYF
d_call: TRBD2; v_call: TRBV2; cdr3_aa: CASAPPGGGQETQYF
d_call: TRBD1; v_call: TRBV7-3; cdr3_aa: CASSVSGQGYEQYF
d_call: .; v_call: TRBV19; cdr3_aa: CASTLSGERGQPQHF
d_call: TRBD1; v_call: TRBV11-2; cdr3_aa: CASTQDRGSYEQYF
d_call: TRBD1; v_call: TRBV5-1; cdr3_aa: CASSLGEGAGQPQHF
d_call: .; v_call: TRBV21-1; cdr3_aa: CASSKLASGRAKTQYF
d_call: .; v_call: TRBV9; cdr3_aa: CASSVEYGLETQYF
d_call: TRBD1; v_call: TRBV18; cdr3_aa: CASSPRRDRANEKLFF
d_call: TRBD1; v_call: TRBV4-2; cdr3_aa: CASSHAPPGQGYGYTF
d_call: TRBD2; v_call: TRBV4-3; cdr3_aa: CASSQELAGGAHEQYF
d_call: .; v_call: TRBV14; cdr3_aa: CGSAFTGELFF
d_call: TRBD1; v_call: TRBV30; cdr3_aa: CALMGQGARRTEAFF
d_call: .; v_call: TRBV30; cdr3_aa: CAWMEGYEQYF
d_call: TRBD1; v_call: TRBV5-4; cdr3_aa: CASGVQGSVQYF
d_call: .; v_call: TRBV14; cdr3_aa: CASSQDLGGLAKNIQYF
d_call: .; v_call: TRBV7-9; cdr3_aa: CASAGSNQPQHF
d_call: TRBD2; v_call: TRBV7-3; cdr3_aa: CASSLTPSGSADTQYF
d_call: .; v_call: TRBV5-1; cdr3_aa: CASSLGTLQETQYF
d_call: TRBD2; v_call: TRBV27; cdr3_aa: CASSSLRLAGGPRNEQFF
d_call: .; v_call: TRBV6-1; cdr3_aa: CASSEDRVSDTQYF
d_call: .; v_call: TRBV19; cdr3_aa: CASKYGGSETQYF
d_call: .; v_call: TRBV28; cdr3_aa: CASSLADGYTF
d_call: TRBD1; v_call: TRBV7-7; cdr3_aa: CASSQDRGIETQYF
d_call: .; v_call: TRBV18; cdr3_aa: CASSLTFATNEKLFF
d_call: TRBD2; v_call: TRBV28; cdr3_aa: CASSTGLADNEQFF